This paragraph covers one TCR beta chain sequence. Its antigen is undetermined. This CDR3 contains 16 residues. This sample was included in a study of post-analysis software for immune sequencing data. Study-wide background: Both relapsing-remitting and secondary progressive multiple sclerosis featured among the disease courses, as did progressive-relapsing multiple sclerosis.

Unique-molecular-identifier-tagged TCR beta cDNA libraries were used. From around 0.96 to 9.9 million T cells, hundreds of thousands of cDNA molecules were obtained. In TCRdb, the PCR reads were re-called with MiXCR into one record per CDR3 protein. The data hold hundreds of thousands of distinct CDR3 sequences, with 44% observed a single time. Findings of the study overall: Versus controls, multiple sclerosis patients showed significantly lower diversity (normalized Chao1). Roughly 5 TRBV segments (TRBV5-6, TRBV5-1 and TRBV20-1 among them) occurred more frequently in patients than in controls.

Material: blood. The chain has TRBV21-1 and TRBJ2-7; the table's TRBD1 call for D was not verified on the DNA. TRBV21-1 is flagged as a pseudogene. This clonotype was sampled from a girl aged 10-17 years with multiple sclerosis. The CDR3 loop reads CASSGTDPGYPYEQYF. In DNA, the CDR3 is TGTGCCAGCAGTGGGACAGACCCGGGGTACCCCTACGAGCAGTACTTC.